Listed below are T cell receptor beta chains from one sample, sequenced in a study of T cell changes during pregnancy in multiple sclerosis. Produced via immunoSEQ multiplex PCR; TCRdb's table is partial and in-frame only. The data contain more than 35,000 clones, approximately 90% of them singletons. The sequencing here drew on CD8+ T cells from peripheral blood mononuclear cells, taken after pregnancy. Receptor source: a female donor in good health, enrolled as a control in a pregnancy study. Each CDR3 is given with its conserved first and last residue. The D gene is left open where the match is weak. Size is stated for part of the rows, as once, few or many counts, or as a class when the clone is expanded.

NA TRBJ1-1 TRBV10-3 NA CAIRDSMNTEAFF TGTGCCATCAGGGACAGCATGAACACTGAAGCTTTCTTT
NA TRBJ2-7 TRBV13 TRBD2 CASSLAGGDYEQYF TGTGCCAGCAGCTTAGCGGGGGGGGACTACGAGCAGTACTTC
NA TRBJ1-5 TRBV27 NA CASSTIGEAGNQPQHF TGTGCCAGCAGTACCATAGGAGAAGCGGGCAATCAGCCCCAGCATTTT
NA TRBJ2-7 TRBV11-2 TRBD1 CASSPGTGGYEQYF TGTGCCAGCAGCCCTGGGACAGGGGGTTACGAGCAGTACTTC
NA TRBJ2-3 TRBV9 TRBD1 CASSGWTGAQYF TGTGCCAGCAGCGGGTGGACAGGGGCGCAGTATTTT
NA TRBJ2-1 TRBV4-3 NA CASSQEQGGNEQFF TGCGCCAGCAGCCAAGAACAGGGAGGGAATGAGCAGTTCTTC
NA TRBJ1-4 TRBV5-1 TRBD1 CASSTGAQLELFF TGCGCCAGCAGCACAGGGGCCCAGTTGGAACTGTTTTTT
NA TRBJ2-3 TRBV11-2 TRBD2 CASSLGGGVTDTQYF TGTGCCAGCAGCTTAGGTGGGGGGGTCACAGATACGCAGTATTTT
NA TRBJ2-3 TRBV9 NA CASSGAPVGGTDTQYF TGTGCCAGCAGCGGAGCCCCGGTAGGGGGCACAGATACGCAGTATTTT
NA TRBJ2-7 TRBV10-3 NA CAISGGMGAIYEQYF TGTGCCATCAGTGGGGGAATGGGGGCCATCTACGAGCAGTACTTC
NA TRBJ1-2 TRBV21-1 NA CASSKIPNYGYTF TGTGCCAGCAGCAAAATCCCAAACTATGGCTACACCTTC
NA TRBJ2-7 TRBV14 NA CASSQEGHLSYEQYF TGTGCCAGCAGCCAAGAGGGCCATCTCTCCTACGAGCAGTACTTC
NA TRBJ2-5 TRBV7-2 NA CASSLGGGPQETQYF TGTGCCAGCAGCTTAGGGGGGGGGCCCCAAGAGACCCAGTACTTC
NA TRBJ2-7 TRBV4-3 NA CASSQDRDREQYF TGCGCCAGCAGCCAAGATCGCGACAGAGAACAGTACTTC
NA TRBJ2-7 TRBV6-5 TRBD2 CASSFSGGLNEQYF TGTGCCAGCAGTTTTAGCGGGGGGCTGAACGAGCAGTACTTC
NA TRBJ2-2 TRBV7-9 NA CASSPDSGELFF TGTGCCAGCAGCCCCGACAGCGGGGAGCTGTTTTTT
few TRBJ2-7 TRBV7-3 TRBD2 CASSLTGGTFDEQYF TGTGCCAGCAGCTTAACGGGAGGGACGTTTGACGAGCAGTACTTC
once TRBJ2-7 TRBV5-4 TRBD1 CASSLMRDRVSEQYF TGTGCCAGCAGCTTGATGAGAGACAGGGTTTCCGAGCAGTACTTC
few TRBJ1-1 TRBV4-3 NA CASSHKGFTEAFF TGCGCCAGCAGCCATAAGGGGTTCACTGAAGCTTTCTTT
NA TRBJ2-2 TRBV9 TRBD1 CASSVVRQGDTGELFF TGTGCCAGCAGCGTAGTTAGACAGGGCGACACCGGGGAGCTGTTTTTT
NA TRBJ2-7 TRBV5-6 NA CASSFNHEQYF TGTGCCAGCAGCTTTAATCACGAGCAGTACTTC
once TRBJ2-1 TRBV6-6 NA CASSYPGLIHQFF TGTGCCAGCAGTTACCCCGGACTAATTCACCAGTTCTTC
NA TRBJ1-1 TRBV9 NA CASSLREVNTEAFF TGTGCCAGCAGTCTCAGGGAAGTGAACACTGAAGCTTTCTTT
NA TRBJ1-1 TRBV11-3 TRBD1 CASSRTGGTEAFF TGTGCCAGCAGTAGGACAGGAGGGACTGAAGCTTTCTTT
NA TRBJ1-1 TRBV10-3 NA CAISEPDRNTEAFF TGTGCCATCAGTGAACCAGACAGGAACACTGAAGCTTTCTTT
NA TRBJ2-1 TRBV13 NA CASSPLPPGAYNEQFF TGTGCCAGCAGCCCCCTACCGCCGGGGGCCTACAATGAGCAGTTCTTC
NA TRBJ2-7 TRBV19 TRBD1 CACNNSGTGPTEQYF TGTGCCTGTAACAATAGTGGGACAGGGCCCACCGAGCAGTACTTC
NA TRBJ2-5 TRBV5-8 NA CASSYETGQETQYF TGTGCCAGCAGCTACGAAACAGGGCAAGAGACCCAGTACTTC
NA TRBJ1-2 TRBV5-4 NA CASSLVADSNYGYTF TGTGCCAGCAGCTTAGTGGCAGACTCTAACTATGGCTACACCTTC
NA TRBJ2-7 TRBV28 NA CASSPQGGVEQYF TGTGCCAGCAGTCCGCAGGGGGGAGTGGAGCAGTACTTC
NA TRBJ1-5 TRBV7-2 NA CASSLDNRASNQPQHF TGTGCCAGCAGCTTAGATAACAGGGCGAGCAATCAGCCCCAGCATTTT
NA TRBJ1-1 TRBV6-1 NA CASIKNTEAFF TGTGCCAGCATTAAGAACACTGAAGCTTTCTTT
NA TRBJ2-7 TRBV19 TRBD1 CATQAWGQGAYEQYF TGTGCCACCCAAGCCTGGGGACAGGGGGCCTACGAGCAGTACTTC
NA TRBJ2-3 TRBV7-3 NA CASSPLGLGTDTQYF TGTGCCAGCAGCCCCCTGGGCTTGGGCACAGATACGCAGTATTTT
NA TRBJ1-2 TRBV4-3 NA CASRPDSLNYGYTF TGCGCCAGCAGACCGGACAGTCTTAACTATGGCTACACCTTC
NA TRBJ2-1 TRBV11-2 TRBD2 CASSPPGLAGGFINEQFF TGTGCCAGCAGCCCCCCCGGACTAGCGGGGGGGTTTATCAATGAGCAGTTCTTC
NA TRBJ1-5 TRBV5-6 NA CASSLGQGRNQPQHF TGTGCCAGCAGCTTGGGGCAGGGCCGCAATCAGCCCCAGCATTTT
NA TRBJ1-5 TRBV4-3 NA CASSQDHSFNQPQHF TGCGCCAGCAGCCAAGACCACAGCTTCAATCAGCCCCAGCATTTT
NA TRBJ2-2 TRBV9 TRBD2 CASSGGPGLAAGELFF TGTGCCAGCAGCGGGGGGCCGGGACTAGCTGCCGGGGAGCTGTTTTTT
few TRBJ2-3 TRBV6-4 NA CASSAGENTDTQYF TGTGCCAGCAGTGCCGGGGAGAACACAGATACGCAGTATTTT